These 13 T cell receptor beta chains came from one sample sequenced in a study of blood T cell repertoires in COVID-19. Here immunoSEQ multiplex PCR was the method, and the copy in TCRdb shows in-frame clones only, minus some. The repertoire holds some 130,000 clones, about four fifths seen once, with approximately 3.9% in the top ten. Material for sequencing was peripheral blood. All receptors derive from a woman aged 80 or over with acute or convalescent COVID-19.

This chain connects TRBV6-1 to TRBJ1-5; 10 positions match TRBD1. This CDR3 contains 15 residues. Germline CDR1 and CDR2: MNHNS and SASEGT. V was pared by 5 bases and J by 3 bases, with 4 bases of the junction left unmatched. CDR3 region: CASSSGTGDNQPQHF. The CDR3 DNA sequence: TGTGCCAGCAGTTCCGGGACAGGGGACAATCAGCCCCAGCATTTT.

The rearrangement links TRBV28 to TRBJ1-4; D is unclear. Trimming stripped 9 bases from V and 2 bases from J, with 10 bases between. From germline, CDR1 is MDHEN and CDR2 SYDVKM. This CDR3 has 13 residues. The CDR3 protein is CASTRSTNEKLFF. CDR3 DNA: TGTGCCAGTACTCGGTCCACTAATGAAAAACTGTTTTTT.

The V and J genes are TRBV2 and TRBJ2-5, with 7 nucleotides matching TRBD1. Germline V lookup: CDR1 SNHLY, CDR2 FYNNEI. This CDR3 has 14 residues. Germline trimming cut 6 bases from V and 4 bases from J; bases unmatched to any gene: 8. The CDR3 sequence: CASRGRTGRETQYF. Written as DNA, the CDR3 is TGTGCCAGCAGGGGAAGGACAGGACGAGAGACCCAGTACTTC.

The rearrangement links TRBV18 to TRBJ1-1; 7 bases agree with TRBD1. This CDR3 comprises 14 residues. Germline CDR1 and CDR2: KGHSH and LQKENI. The V segment lost 6 bases and the J segment 4 bases; nucleotides outside the gene matches: 8. CDR3 DNA: TGTGCCAGCTCCGTAACAGGGGCATCCACTGAAGCTTTCTTT. The encoded protein is CASSVTGASTEAFF.

This clone was picked up one time. The chain uses TRBV30 and TRBJ1-1; D possibly corresponds to TRBD1 (5 bases). V lost 2 bases and J 1 base, leaving 8 bases between the germline ends. This CDR3 has 13 residues. Germline assignment: CDR1 GTSNPN and CDR2 SVGIG (reference sequence). CDR3: CAWSRGGNTEAFF. The CDR3 DNA reads TGTGCCTGGAGTAGGGGAGGGAACACTGAAGCTTTCTTT.

The gene calls are TRBV28 and TRBJ2-1; 9 bases agree with TRBD2. The CDR3 extends over 15 amino acids. CDR1 and CDR2 from the germline V gene are MDHEN and SYDVKM. The V and J ends lost 1 base and 7 bases, in that order; junction bases with no gene match: 5. The CDR3 sequence is CASSLYSGRVNEQFF. CDR3 coding DNA: TGTGCCAGCAGTTTATATAGCGGGAGAGTTAATGAGCAGTTCTTC.

The rearrangement links TRBV7-9 to TRBJ2-7; 7 nucleotides agree with TRBD1. CDR3 length: 16 residues. The J segment lost 3 bases and the V segment lost 0 bases, leaving 8 bases of the junction unmatched. CDR1 SEHNR and CDR2 FQNEAQ come from the germline V gene (reference sequence). The CDR3 spells CASSLAPDRWNYEQYF. CDR3 DNA: TGTGCCAGCAGCTTAGCACCGGACAGGTGGAACTACGAGCAGTACTTC.

The chain is built from TRBV2 and TRBJ2-5, with D perhaps matching TRBD2 (6 bases). Trimming took off 6 bases at V and 4 bases at J, with 12 bases between the two ends. The CDR3 consists of 13 residues. Germline CDR1 reads SNHLY; CDR2 reads FYNNEI. The CDR3 spells CASSPGLRETQYF. The CDR3 coding sequence is TGTGCCAGCAGCCCGGGACTCCGAGAGACCCAGTACTTC.

The rearrangement uses TRBV7-9 and TRBJ1-1, with D perhaps TRBD1 (5 bases). CDR1 is SEHNR, CDR2 FQNEAQ, per germline (reference sequence). CDR3 length: 16 residues. Trimming shortened V by 4 bases and J by 0 bases, and 15 bases separated the two germline ends. The CDR3 DNA sequence: TGTGCCAGCAGCTCGCAAATAACGGACATGAACACTGAAGCTTTCTTT. As protein: CASSSQITDMNTEAFF.

The chain uses TRBV27 and TRBJ1-5; no reliable D call. Deletions cut 2 bases from V and 2 bases from J, with 10 bases between. Germline lookup yields CDR1 MNHEY and CDR2 SMNVEV (reference sequence). The CDR3 runs to 15 residues. CDR3 bases: TGTGCCAGCAGTTTAAGACTCCTAGGCAATCAGCCCCAGCATTTT. This codes for CASSLRLLGNQPQHF.

The chain has TRBV4-3 and TRBJ1-2; a possible D gene is TRBD1 (6 bases). The CDR3 consists of 15 residues. The germline V gene encodes CDR1 LGHNA and CDR2 YSLEER. Trimming removed 4 bases at V and 6 bases at J, with 18 bases between. In DNA form, the CDR3 reads TGCGCCAGCAGCCTCGGATACCAAACAGGGAATGGCTACACCTTC. Translating it yields CASSLGYQTGNGYTF.

This rearrangement joins TRBV7-9 to TRBJ1-3, with D tentatively TRBD1 (5 bases). The V and J ends lost 5 bases and 0 bases respectively, with 14 bases between them. This CDR3 spans 16 amino acids. The V gene's germline CDR1 is SEHNR and CDR2 FQNEAQ (reference sequence). The CDR3 nucleotides are TGTGCCAGCAGCCCCCGGACACCCAGCTCTGGAAACACCATATATTTT. It yields the protein CASSPRTPSSGNTIYF.

J is TRBJ1-2 and V is TRBV6-1; 7 bases are a match to TRBD1. CDR1 MNHNS and CDR2 SASEGT come from the germline V gene. Trimming cost V 4 bases and J 6 bases; bases outside gene matches: 14. CDR3 length equals 16 residues. The DNA of the CDR3 is TGTGCCAGCAGTGCCCTCTTTGGGACAGACCCTCATGGCTACACCTTC. This sequence encodes CASSALFGTDPHGYTF.